The 16 T cell receptor beta chains below were found in one sample sequenced in a study of blood T cell repertoires in COVID-19. Profiling relied on immunoSEQ multiplex PCR, and the TCRdb table lists in-frame clones only, not all of them. The sample consists of 140,000 to 150,000 clones, around 86% of them appearing once. Sequenced: peripheral blood. These receptors were collected from a human donor in a cohort sampled during active COVID-19.

About this clone itself: A junction end diverges from the germline sequence, so it may reflect a read error. V and J are TRBV7-9 and TRBJ2-2, with a tentative D call TRBD1 (6 bases). In germline, CDR1 is SEHNR, CDR2 FQNEAQ (reference sequence). The CDR3 extends over 14 amino acids. As DNA, the CDR3 is TGTGCCAGCAGCTTCACGGGACAAAACCGGGGAGCTGTTTTT. Translated: CASSFTGQNRGAVF.

The chain carries TRBV7-8 and TRBJ1-1, with 7 bases matching TRBD1. The CDR3 length is 13 residues. Germline loops: CDR1 SGHVS, CDR2 FQNEAQ. J gave up 6 bases and V 5 bases, and 6 bases lay outside the gene matches. The CDR3 sequence is CASSPDRDSEAFF. In nucleotides, the CDR3 is TGTGCCAGCAGCCCTGACAGGGACTCTGAAGCTTTCTTT.

The chain carries TRBV5-6 and TRBJ2-7; 8 nucleotides match TRBD2. V gave up 3 bases and J gave up 0 bases; unmatched junction bases: 5. This CDR3 is built from 15 residues. CDR1 SGHDT and CDR2 YYEEEE come from the germline V gene. CDR3 sequence: CASSSRGVSSYEQYF. The CDR3 DNA sequence: TGTGCCAGCAGCTCGCGGGGGGTATCCTCCTACGAGCAGTACTTC.

This chain uses TRBV5-1 with TRBJ2-2; the match to TRBD2 covers 10 bases. Germline V CDR1 and CDR2: SGHRS, YFSETQ. Trimming at V came to 3 bases and at J to 6 bases, leaving 5 bases not matched to a gene. The CDR3 is made up of 15 amino acids. This CDR3 reads CASSSLAGAAGELFF. The DNA for the CDR3 is TGCGCCAGCAGCTCCCTAGCGGGAGCTGCCGGGGAGCTGTTTTTT.

This chain uses TRBV7-2 with TRBJ1-2; D gene unclear. In germline, CDR1 is SGHTA, CDR2 FQGNSA. Trimming left V 0 bases short and J 2 bases short, with 7 bases between. The CDR3 runs 14 residues. CDR3 protein: CASSLAASNYGYTF. The CDR3 nucleotides read TGTGCCAGCAGCTTAGCGGCCTCCAACTATGGCTACACCTTC.

The V and J genes are TRBV6-2 or TRBV6-3 and TRBJ1-2; D not resolved. This CDR3 has 12 residues. V gave up 4 bases and J gave up 2 bases, with 5 bases separating them. Per the germline V gene, CDR1 is MNHEY and CDR2 is SVGEGT. The CDR3 nucleotides read TGTGCCAGCAGTTTTCGGAACTATGGCTACACCTTC. This sequence encodes CASSFRNYGYTF.

The CDR3 is CASSFGTGKQYF. For the CDR3, the DNA is TGTGCCAGCAGTTTTGGGACAGGGAAACAGTACTTC. V is TRBV27 and J is TRBJ2-7; 9 positions agree with TRBD1. The CDR3 covers 12 residues. With 3 bases clipped from V and 10 bases from J, the junction kept 4 bases outside the gene matches. Per germline, CDR1 MNHEY and CDR2 SMNVEV (reference sequence).

The CDR3 bases are TGTGCCAGCTCACCACTGGGGGGTCAGGGCGGGCAGCCCCAGCATTTT. This sequence encodes CASSPLGGQGGQPQHF. The J gene is TRBJ1-5, the V gene TRBV18; weak D call: TRBD1 (5 bases). The CDR3 contains 16 residues. Trimming removed 1 base from V and 7 bases from J, with 17 bases in between. Germline V gives CDR1 KGHSH, CDR2 LQKENI.

The chain couples TRBV25-1 to TRBJ2-6; TRBD1 matches at 10 bases. This CDR3 is 17 amino acids long. With 6 bases clipped from V and 3 bases from J, the junction kept 8 bases outside the gene matches. Germline-derived CDR1 and CDR2 are MGHDK and SYGVNS. In DNA form, the CDR3 reads TGTGCCAGCAGCGCCCGGGACAGGGGTTATGGGGCCAACGTCCTGACTTTC. The encoded protein is CASSARDRGYGANVLTF.

The chain carries TRBV5-1 and TRBJ2-1; no firm D call. Trimming shortened V by 4 bases and J by 0 bases, and 11 bases separated the two germline ends. The CDR3 runs to 15 residues. Germline CDR1 and CDR2: SGHRS and YFSETQ. DNA of the CDR3: TGCGCCAGCAGCGACACAGAGAGCTCCTACAATGAGCAGTTCTTC. Translation: CASSDTESSYNEQFF.

The V and J genes are TRBV9 and TRBJ2-7, with TRBD2 as a possible D gene (5 bases). Trimming left V 0 bases short and J 1 base short, with 5 bases between. The CDR3 has 13 amino acids. Germline V lookup: CDR1 SGDLS, CDR2 YYNGEE. The CDR3 DNA follows: TGTGCCAGCAGCGTAGCGGGATCCTACGAGCAGTACTTC. It codes for CASSVAGSYEQYF.

This sequence joins TRBV6-5 and TRBJ1-1; 9 bases agree with TRBD1. Germline V lookup: CDR1 MNHEY, CDR2 SVGAGI. The CDR3 covers 14 residues. J gave up 4 bases and V 6 bases, and 6 bases lay outside the gene matches. The CDR3 here is CASRLQGARTEAFF. CDR3 DNA: TGTGCCAGCAGATTACAGGGGGCTCGCACTGAAGCTTTCTTT.

This chain links TRBV7-9 with TRBJ1-6; D possibly corresponds to TRBD1 (5 bases). The V gene's germline CDR1 is SEHNR and CDR2 FQNEAQ (reference sequence). The CDR3 covers 16 residues. Deletions cut 10 bases from V and 6 bases from J, with 22 bases between. The CDR3 region is CATTQPGLWGNSPLHF. The CDR3 DNA sequence: TGTGCCACCACCCAGCCAGGGTTATGGGGTAATTCACCCCTCCACTTT.

V gene TRBV7-9 combines with J gene TRBJ1-1, with 9 bases lining up with TRBD1. This CDR3 is 15 amino acids long. V trimming: 5 bases; J trimming: 1 base; junction bases outside the gene matches: 5. CDR1 SEHNR and CDR2 FQNEAQ come from the germline V gene (reference sequence). The CDR3, as DNA: TGTGCCAGCAGCCCCGGGGACAGGGCGAACACTGAAGCTTTCTTT. Translation gives CASSPGDRANTEAFF. The full variable domain, its missing parts supplied by reference TRBV7-9 and TRBJ1-1, is DTGVSQNPRHKITKRGQNVTFRCDPISEHNRLYWYRQTLGQGPEFLTYFQNEAQLEKSRLLSDRFSAERPKGSFSTLEIQRTEQGDSAMYLCASSPGDRANTEAFFGQGTRLTVV.

This clone was picked up a small number of times. The chain recombines TRBV5-4 with TRBJ2-7; 11 nucleotides match TRBD1. The germline CDR1 and CDR2 sequences are SGHNT and YYREEE (reference sequence). CDR3 length equals 12 residues. With 9 bases clipped from V and 3 bases from J, the junction kept 2 bases outside the gene matches. In DNA, the CDR3 is TGTGCCACCGGGACAGGGGGCTACGAGCAGTACTTC. Translating gives CATGTGGYEQYF.

There are a few counts of this clone. The chain uses TRBV7-9 and TRBJ2-3; perhaps TRBD1 as D (5 bases). Germline V CDR1 and CDR2: SEHNR, FQNEAQ (reference sequence). Trimming left V 0 bases short and J 4 bases short, with 8 bases between. This CDR3 is 14 amino acids long. CDR3 bases: TGTGCCAGCAGCTTAGCGCAGACAGCAGATACGCAGTATTTT. Translation gives CASSLAQTADTQYF.